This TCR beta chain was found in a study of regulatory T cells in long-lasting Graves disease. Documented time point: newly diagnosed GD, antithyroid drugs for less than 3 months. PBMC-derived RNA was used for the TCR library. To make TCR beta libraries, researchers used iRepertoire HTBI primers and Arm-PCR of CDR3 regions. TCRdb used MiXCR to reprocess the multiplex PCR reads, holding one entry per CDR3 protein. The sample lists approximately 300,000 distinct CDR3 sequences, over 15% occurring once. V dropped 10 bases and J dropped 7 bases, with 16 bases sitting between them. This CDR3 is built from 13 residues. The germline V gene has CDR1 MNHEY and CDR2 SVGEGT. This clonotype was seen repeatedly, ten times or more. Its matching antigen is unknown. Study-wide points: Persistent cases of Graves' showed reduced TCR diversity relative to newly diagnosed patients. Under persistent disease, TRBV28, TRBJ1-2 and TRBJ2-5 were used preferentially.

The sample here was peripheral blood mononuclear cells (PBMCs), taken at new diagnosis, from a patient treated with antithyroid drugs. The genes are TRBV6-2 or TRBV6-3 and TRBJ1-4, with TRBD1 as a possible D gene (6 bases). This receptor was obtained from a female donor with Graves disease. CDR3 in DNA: TGTGCCACCCAAGGGGGGAAGGCTGAAAAACTGTTTTTT. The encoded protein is CATQGGKAEKLFF.